These 17 T cell receptor beta chains were sequenced from one sample in a study of T cell repertoires in cytomegalovirus infection. These receptors' targets are unknown. TCRdb called the reads again in MiXCR, with one record for every CDR3 protein. The table lists around 900,000 distinct CDR3 sequences, roughly 30% of them singletons, with over 11% in the top ten. Source: cultured CD8+ T cells from PBMCs, taken from culture after CMV antigen stimulation. These receptors were taken from a human donor in good health (CMV status not recorded). Some clones in this sample may be carry-over from other donors' samples.

A word on this clonotype: A read error is possible here, since a much larger clone lies one base away. The rearrangement uses TRBV7-2 and TRBJ2-1, with 7 bases identical to TRBD1. This CDR3 region has 14 residues. Germline V gene lookup returns CDR1 SGHTA and CDR2 FQGNSA. Trimming cost V 1 base and J 8 bases; bases outside gene matches: 5. CDR3 DNA sequence: TGTGCCAGCAGCTTAGACAACAGGGGCGATGAGCAGTTCTTC. This encodes CASSLDNRGDEQFF.

This clonotype was detected a few times. The V and J genes are TRBV6-5 and TRBJ1-2; maybe TRBD1 (5 bases). The CDR3 covers 16 residues. Germline CDR1 reads MNHEY; CDR2 reads SVGAGI. Trimming removed 0 bases at V and 6 bases at J, with 17 bases between. The CDR3 protein is CASSYSLIGGNDGYTF. As DNA, the CDR3 is TGTGCCAGCAGTTACTCCTTAATCGGGGGGAACGATGGCTACACCTTC.

The CDR3 coding sequence is TGTGCCACCAGCAGAGATCGGGGTGGCACCGGGGAGCTGTTTTTT. It yields the protein CATSRDRGGTGELFF. The J gene is TRBJ2-2, the V gene TRBV15; tentatively, D is TRBD2 (5 bases). Germline V gives CDR1 LNHNV, CDR2 YYDKDF (reference sequence). This CDR3 comprises 15 residues. Deletions cut 0 bases from V and 4 bases from J, with 9 bases between.

This clonotype was seen many times. The CDR3 region has the DNA TGTGCCAGCTGCTACCGGGACAGGGGCAATCAGCCCCAGCATTTT. This translates into CASCYRDRGNQPQHF. V is TRBV6-8 and J is TRBJ1-5; 9 bases fit TRBD1. CDR1 and CDR2 (germline): MNHGY, SAAAGT. This CDR3 has 15 amino acids. V shed 8 bases, J shed 2 bases, and the junction held 7 bases outside the gene matches.

A few counts support this clonotype. A much larger clone lies one base from this, so it may be a read error. The chain couples TRBV12-3 or TRBV12-4 to TRBJ2-2; TRBD1 agrees at 7 bases. V shed 6 bases and J 3 bases; nucleotides not matched to a gene: 4. CDR3 size: 14 residues. Here the CDR3 reads CASSAGTDTGELFF. The CDR3 DNA sequence: TGTGCCAGCAGCGCCGGGACAGACACCGGGGAGCTGTTTTTT.

In this sample, this clonotype turned up a few times. This sequence joins TRBV7-8 and TRBJ1-4; 7 nucleotides line up with TRBD1. CDR1 SGHVS and CDR2 FQNEAQ come from the germline V gene. The CDR3 contains 15 residues. V lost 5 bases, J lost 5 bases, and 8 bases stayed unmatched. The CDR3: CASSPEGALNEKLFF. Written as DNA, the CDR3 is TGTGCCAGCAGCCCAGAGGGGGCACTGAATGAAAAACTGTTTTTT.

As for this clonotype: A read error may be the cause here, since a much bigger clone is one base away. The chain has TRBV7-9 and TRBJ1-1; TRBD1 is a possible D gene (5 bases). V was trimmed by 5 bases and J by 0 bases, leaving 19 bases between them. CDR1 and CDR2 (germline): SEHNR, FQNEAQ (reference sequence). The CDR3 sequence is 17 residues long. In nucleotides, the CDR3 is TGTGCCAGCAGCCAAGGATTCAAAAGGGGTATGAACACTGAAGCTTTCTTT. As protein: CASSQGFKRGMNTEAFF.

The rearrangement links TRBV5-5 to TRBJ2-1; possibly TRBD2 for D (6 bases). Germline-derived CDR1 and CDR2 are SGHKS and YYEKEE (reference sequence). The CDR3 loop spans 15 amino acids. The V and J ends lost 9 bases and 1 base respectively, with 17 bases between them. In nucleotides, the CDR3 is TGTGCCACCAAAGGATCAGCGGGTTCCTACAATGAGCAGTTCTTC. Protein product: CATKGSAGSYNEQFF.

This clonotype was counted between two and nine times. The V gene is TRBV28, the J gene TRBJ2-7; the D is unclear. The V and J ends lost 6 bases and 6 bases respectively, with 9 bases between them. CDR1 MDHEN and CDR2 SYDVKM come from the germline V gene. This CDR3 has 11 amino acids. CDR3 sequence (DNA): TGTGCCAGCAGGACTTCGGGCGAGCAGTACGTC. Protein product: CASRTSGEQYV.

The V call is TRBV7-9, the J call TRBJ2-2; TRBD2 aligns across 8 bases. Germline V gene data show CDR1 as SEHNR and CDR2 as FQNEAQ (reference sequence). This CDR3 is 18 amino acids long. J was trimmed by 7 bases and V by 6 bases; bases with no gene match: 19. For the CDR3, the DNA is TGTGCCAGCAGTCGACCGAAAACGGGGGGGCCGTATTTCGGGGAGCTGTTTTTT. Amino acid sequence: CASSRPKTGGPYFGELFF.

This chain joins TRBV6-6 and TRBJ1-1; 9 bases match TRBD1. The length of the CDR3 is 14 residues. V was clipped by 7 bases and J by 4 bases; unmatched bases: 7. Germline loops: CDR1 MNHNY, CDR2 SVGAGI (reference sequence). The DNA of the CDR3 is TGTGCCAGCACCCCCGGGGACAGGGCCACTGAAGCTTTCTTT. Translating gives CASTPGDRATEAFF.

This clonotype was detected many times. This chain connects TRBV6-1 to TRBJ2-7; D is possibly TRBD2 (5 bases). The CDR3 sequence is 14 residues long. Looked up from germline, CDR1 is MNHNS and CDR2 is SASEGT. V was trimmed by 3 bases and J by 5 bases, leaving 14 bases between them. The CDR3 DNA reads TGTGCCAGCAGTGACCCGGGATCGCCCCACGAGCAGTACGTC. It is translated as CASSDPGSPHEQYV.

The rearrangement links TRBV7-1 to TRBJ1-1; the D is unclear. TRBV7-1 is an ORF, and what it does is uncertain. V lost 3 bases to trimming and J lost 6 bases, with 14 bases between them. This CDR3 has 14 amino acids. In DNA, the CDR3 is TGTGCCAGCAGCTCGTCTTATGCGGGAGCTGAAGCTTTCTTT. Translated: CASSSSYAGAEAFF.

The chain joins TRBV10-3 to TRBJ2-7; 7 nucleotides align to TRBD2. The CDR3 length is 13 residues. Germline CDR1 ENHRY, CDR2 SYGVKD. V trimming: 10 bases; J trimming: 0 bases; junction bases outside the gene matches: 6. The CDR3 reads CASRDYDSYEQYF. In DNA form, the CDR3 reads TGTGCCAGCCGGGACTACGACTCCTACGAGCAGTACTTC.

The V and J genes are TRBV7-6 and TRBJ1-1; no reliable D call. Germline V gene sequence: CDR1 SGHVS, CDR2 FNYEAQ. Between the trimmed V and J ends, which lost 0 bases and 5 bases, there was a span of 10 bases. The CDR3 loop spans 14 amino acids. The CDR3 sequence: CASSLAGIETEAFF. The DNA for the CDR3 is TGTGCCAGCAGCTTAGCAGGGATCGAGACTGAAGCTTTCTTT.

About this clonotype: One end of the junction is discordant with germline, which a read error may explain. The chain couples TRBV11-1 to TRBJ1-5; no reliable D call. The CDR3 consists of 13 residues. The germline gives CDR1 SGHAT, CDR2 FQDESV (reference sequence). CDR3 coding DNA: TGTGTCAGCAGCTTAGAAAGGAATCAGCCCCAGCATTTT. It is translated as CVSSLERNQPQHF.

This clonotype was seen a few times. This sequence joins TRBV6-6 and TRBJ1-6, with TRBD1 matching 7 bases. This CDR3 is 13 amino acids long. CDR1 is MNHNY, CDR2 SVGAGI, per germline (reference sequence). V shed 8 bases, J shed 7 bases, and the junction held 5 bases outside the gene matches. The CDR3 bases are TGTGCCAGCGGGGACAGAGAAAATTCACCCCTCCACTTT. As protein: CASGDRENSPLHF.